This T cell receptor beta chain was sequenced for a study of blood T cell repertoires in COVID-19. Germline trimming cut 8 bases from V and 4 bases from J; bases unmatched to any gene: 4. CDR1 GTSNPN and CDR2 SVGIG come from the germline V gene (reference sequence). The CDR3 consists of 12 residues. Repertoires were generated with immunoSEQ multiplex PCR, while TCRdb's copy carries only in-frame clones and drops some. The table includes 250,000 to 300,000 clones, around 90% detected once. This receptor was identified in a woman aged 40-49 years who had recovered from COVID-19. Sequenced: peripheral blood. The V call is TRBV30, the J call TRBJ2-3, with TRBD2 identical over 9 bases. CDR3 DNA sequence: TGTGCCAATAGCGGGAGTGCAGATACGCAGTATTTT. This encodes CANSGSADTQYF.